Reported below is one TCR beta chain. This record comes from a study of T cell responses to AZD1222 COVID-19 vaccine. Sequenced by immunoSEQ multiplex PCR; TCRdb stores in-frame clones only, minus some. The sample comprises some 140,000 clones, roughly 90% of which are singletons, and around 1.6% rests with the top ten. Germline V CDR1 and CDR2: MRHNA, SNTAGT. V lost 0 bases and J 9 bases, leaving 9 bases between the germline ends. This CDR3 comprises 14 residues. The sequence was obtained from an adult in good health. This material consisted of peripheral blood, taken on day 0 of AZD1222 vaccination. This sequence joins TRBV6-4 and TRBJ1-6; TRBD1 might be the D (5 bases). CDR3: CASSDSGDGSPLHF. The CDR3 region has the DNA TGTGCCAGCAGTGACTCAGGGGACGGTTCACCCCTCCACTTT.